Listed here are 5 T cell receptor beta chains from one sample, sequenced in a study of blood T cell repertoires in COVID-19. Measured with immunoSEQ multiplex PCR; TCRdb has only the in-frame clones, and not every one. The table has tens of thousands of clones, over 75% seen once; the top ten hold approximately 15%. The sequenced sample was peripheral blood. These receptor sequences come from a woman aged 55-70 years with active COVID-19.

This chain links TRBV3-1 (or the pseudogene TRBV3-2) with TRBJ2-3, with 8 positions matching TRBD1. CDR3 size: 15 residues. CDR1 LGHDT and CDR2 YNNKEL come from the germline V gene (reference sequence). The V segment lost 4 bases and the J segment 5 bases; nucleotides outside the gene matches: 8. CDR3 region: CASSPYQGAKDTQYF. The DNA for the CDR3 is TGTGCCAGCAGCCCCTATCAGGGGGCTAAAGATACGCAGTATTTT.

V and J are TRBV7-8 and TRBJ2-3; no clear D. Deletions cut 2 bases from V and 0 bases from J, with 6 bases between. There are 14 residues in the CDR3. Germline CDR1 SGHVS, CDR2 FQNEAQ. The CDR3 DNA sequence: TGTGCCAGCAGCTTACGGCGGAGCACAGATACGCAGTATTTT. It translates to CASSLRRSTDTQYF.

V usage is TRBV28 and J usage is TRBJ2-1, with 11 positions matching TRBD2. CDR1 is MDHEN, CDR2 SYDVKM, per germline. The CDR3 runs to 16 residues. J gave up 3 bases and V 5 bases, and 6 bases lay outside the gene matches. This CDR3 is CASSQSGTSGYNEQFF. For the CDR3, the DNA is TGTGCCAGCAGTCAATCCGGGACTAGCGGCTACAATGAGCAGTTCTTC.

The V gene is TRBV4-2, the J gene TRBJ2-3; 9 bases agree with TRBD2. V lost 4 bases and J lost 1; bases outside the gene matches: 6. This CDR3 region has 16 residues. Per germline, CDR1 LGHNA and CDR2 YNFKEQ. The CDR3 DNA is TGTGCCAGCAGCCCAATTAGCGGGGGAGGCACAGATACGCAGTATTTT. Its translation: CASSPISGGGTDTQYF.

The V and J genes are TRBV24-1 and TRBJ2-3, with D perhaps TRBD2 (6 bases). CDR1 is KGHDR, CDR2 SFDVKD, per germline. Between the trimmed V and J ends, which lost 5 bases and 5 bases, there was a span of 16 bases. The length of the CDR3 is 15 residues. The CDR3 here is CATSGRGDRLDTQYF. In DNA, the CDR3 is TGTGCCACCAGTGGGCGGGGCGACCGTCTAGATACGCAGTATTTT.